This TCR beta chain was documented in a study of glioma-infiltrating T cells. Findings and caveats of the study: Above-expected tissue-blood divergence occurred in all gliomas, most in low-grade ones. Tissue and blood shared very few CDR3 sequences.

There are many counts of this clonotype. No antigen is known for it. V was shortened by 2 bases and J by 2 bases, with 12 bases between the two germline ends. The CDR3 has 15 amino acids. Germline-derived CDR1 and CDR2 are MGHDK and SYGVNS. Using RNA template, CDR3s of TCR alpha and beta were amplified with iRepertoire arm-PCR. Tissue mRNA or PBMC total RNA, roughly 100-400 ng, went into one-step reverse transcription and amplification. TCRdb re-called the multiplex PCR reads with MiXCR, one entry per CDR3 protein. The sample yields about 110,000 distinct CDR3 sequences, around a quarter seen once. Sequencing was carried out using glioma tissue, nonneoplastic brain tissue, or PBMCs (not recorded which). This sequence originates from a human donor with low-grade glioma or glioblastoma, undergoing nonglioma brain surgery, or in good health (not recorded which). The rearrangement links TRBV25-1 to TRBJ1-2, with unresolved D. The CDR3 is CASSEEGKGNYGYTF. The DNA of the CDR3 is TGTGCCAGCAGTGAAGAAGGGAAAGGGAACTATGGCTACACCTTC.